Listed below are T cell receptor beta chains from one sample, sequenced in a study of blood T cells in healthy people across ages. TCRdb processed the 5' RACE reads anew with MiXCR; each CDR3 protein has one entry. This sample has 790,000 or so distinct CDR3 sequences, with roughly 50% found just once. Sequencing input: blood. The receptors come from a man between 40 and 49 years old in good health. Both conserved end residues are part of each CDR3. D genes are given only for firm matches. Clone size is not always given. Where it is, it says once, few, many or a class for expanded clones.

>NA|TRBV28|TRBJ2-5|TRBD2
CASSSPWTSGKQETQYF
TGTGCCAGCAGTTCCCCGTGGACTAGCGGGAAACAAGAGACCCAGTACTTC
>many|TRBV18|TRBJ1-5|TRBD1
CASSSDQGAWQPQHF
TGTGCCAGCTCATCAGACCAGGGGGCTTGGCAGCCCCAGCATTTT
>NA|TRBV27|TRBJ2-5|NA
CASSSRGLQETQYF
TGTGCCAGCAGTTCTCGAGGACTACAAGAGACCCAGTACTTC
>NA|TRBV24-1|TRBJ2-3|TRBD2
CATSEASGGKEWQYF
TGTGCCACCAGTGAAGCTAGCGGGGGGAAGGAATGGCAGTATTTT
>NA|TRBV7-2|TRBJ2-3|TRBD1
CAGSLRGGPEQYF
TGTGCCGGCAGCTTAAGAGGGGGCCCTGAGCAGTATTTT
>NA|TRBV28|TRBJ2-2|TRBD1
CASGEGQAETLNTGELFF
TGTGCCAGCGGAGAAGGACAGGCCGAAACTTTGAACACCGGGGAGCTGTTTTTT
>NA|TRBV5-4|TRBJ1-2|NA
CASSAQTGNRNYGYTF
TGTGCCAGCAGCGCGCAGACAGGCAACCGAAACTATGGCTACACCTTC
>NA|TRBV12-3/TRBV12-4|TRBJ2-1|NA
CASCPGISLVNEQFF
TGTGCCAGCTGCCCAGGGATAAGTCTCGTCAATGAGCAGTTCTTC
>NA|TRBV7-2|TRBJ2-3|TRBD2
CASSFQSGGAVTDTQYF
TGTGCCAGCAGCTTCCAAAGCGGGGGGGCGGTCACAGATACGCAGTATTTT
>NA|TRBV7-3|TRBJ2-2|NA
CASSPNSGIGELFF
TGTGCCAGCAGCCCGAACTCGGGTATCGGGGAGCTGTTTTTT
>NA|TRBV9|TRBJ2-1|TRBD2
CASSEGTSGNRGFGFEQFF
TGTGCCAGCAGCGAGGGGACTAGCGGGAACCGTGGTTTCGGGTTTGAGCAGTTCTTC
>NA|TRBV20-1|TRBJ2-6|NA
CSARPQGSGANVLTF
TGCAGTGCTAGACCTCAGGGTTCTGGGGCCAACGTCCTGACTTTC
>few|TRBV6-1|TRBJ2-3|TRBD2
CASSGLAGSDTQYF
TGTGCCAGCAGTGGACTAGCGGGGTCAGATACGCAGTATTTT